Below are 28 T cell receptor beta chains sequenced from a single sample in a study of glioma-infiltrating T cells after dendritic cell vaccination. The data were produced by immunoSEQ multiplex PCR, yet TCRdb's version contains in-frame clones alone and is incomplete. The table lists fewer than 35,000 clones, roughly 90% of them singletons. Here the sequenced sample was blood, taken before dendritic cell vaccination. These receptors were obtained from a human donor with glioblastoma.

The J gene is TRBJ1-2, the V gene TRBV19; TRBD1 aligns across 10 bases. The CDR3 runs 13 residues. The trim removed 3 bases at V and 12 bases at J, leaving 7 bases unmatched. CDR1 LNHDA and CDR2 SQIVND come from the germline V gene (reference sequence). The CDR3 here is CASSMQDRGVDTF. In DNA form, the CDR3 reads TGTGCCAGTAGTATGCAGGACAGGGGGGTGGACACCTTC. The whole variable domain, remainder taken from reference TRBV19 and TRBJ1-2, is DGGITQSPKYLFRKEGQNVTLSCEQNLNHDAMYWYRQDPGQGLRLIYYSQIVNDFQKGDIAEGYSVSREKKESFPLTVTSAQKNPTAFYLCASSMQDRGVDTFGSGTRLTVV.

V gene TRBV10-3 combines with J gene TRBJ2-5; perhaps TRBD1 as D (6 bases). The V end lost 3 bases, the J end lost 0 bases, and 14 bases lay between the germline ends. This CDR3 has 16 amino acids. In germline, CDR1 is ENHRY, CDR2 SYGVKD. The CDR3 reads CAISDPQGKYQETQYF. In DNA form, the CDR3 reads TGTGCCATCAGTGACCCCCAGGGGAAGTACCAAGAGACCCAGTACTTC.

The V call is TRBV18, the J call TRBJ2-3, with unresolved D. V dropped 0 bases and J dropped 1 base, with 11 bases sitting between them. Germline V gene data show CDR1 as KGHSH and CDR2 as LQKENI. The CDR3 has 16 residues. The CDR3 reads CASSPPIQYGTDTQYF. CDR3 DNA sequence: TGTGCCAGCTCACCACCTATACAGTACGGCACAGATACGCAGTATTTT.

The chain is built from TRBV18 and TRBJ1-5; D may be TRBD1 (6 bases). The germline V gene encodes CDR1 KGHSH and CDR2 LQKENI. This CDR3 comprises 13 residues. The V and J ends lost 3 bases and 5 bases respectively, with 8 bases between them. CDR3 sequence reads: CASSPGADQPQHF. CDR3 bases: TGTGCCAGCTCACCGGGGGCAGATCAGCCCCAGCATTTT.

This chain uses TRBV7-9 with TRBJ2-6; D possibly corresponds to TRBD2 (6 bases). CDR1 SEHNR and CDR2 FQNEAQ come from the germline V gene (reference sequence). V was cut by 7 bases and J by 0 bases, with 13 bases left in between. The CDR3 contains 16 residues. The CDR3 sequence is CASNTGVDSGANVLTF. The CDR3 DNA sequence: TGTGCCAGCAACACGGGGGTGGACTCTGGGGCCAACGTCCTGACTTTC.

V gene TRBV6-5 combines with J gene TRBJ1-2, with 7 bases matching TRBD1. Germline V gives CDR1 MNHEY, CDR2 SVGAGI. The J segment lost 4 bases and the V segment lost 2 bases, leaving 7 bases of the junction unmatched. The CDR3 extends over 15 amino acids. The DNA for the CDR3 is TGTGCCAGCAGTTACGGCCTGGGACAGCTCTATGGCTACACCTTC. Amino acids: CASSYGLGQLYGYTF.

CDR3 protein: CASSETTGARSGYTF. The CDR3 region has the DNA TGTGCCAGCAGTGAAACAACGGGAGCCCGGTCTGGCTACACCTTC. The chain employs TRBV2 and TRBJ1-2; no clear D. This CDR3 spans 15 amino acids. Germline CDR1 SNHLY, CDR2 FYNNEI. Trimming removed 2 bases from V and 7 bases from J, with 17 bases in between.

The V and J genes are TRBV30 and TRBJ2-3, with 8 nucleotides matching TRBD1. The CDR3 spans 13 residues. Per germline, CDR1 GTSNPN and CDR2 SVGIG (reference sequence). V lost 4 bases and J lost 3; bases outside the gene matches: 3. The CDR3 reads CAWTQGATDTQYF. CDR3 nucleotide sequence: TGTGCCTGGACGCAGGGGGCTACAGATACGCAGTATTTT.

The gene calls are TRBV7-9 and TRBJ1-4; the D is unclear. Deletions cut 2 bases from V and 7 bases from J, with 14 bases between. This CDR3 is 15 amino acids long. Germline assignment: CDR1 SEHNR and CDR2 FQNEAQ (reference sequence). The CDR3 DNA follows: TGTGCCAGCAGCTTACGGGTTGGCGATTTTGAAAAACTGTTTTTT. Protein sequence: CASSLRVGDFEKLFF.

The rearrangement joins TRBV18 to TRBJ2-5, with 7 bases that match TRBD1. Germline V gene data show CDR1 as KGHSH and CDR2 as LQKENI. J was trimmed by 5 bases and V by 3 bases; bases with no gene match: 15. The CDR3 runs to 17 residues. CDR3 region: CASSPLRGGGNRETQYF. The CDR3 DNA follows: TGTGCCAGCTCACCCCTTAGAGGGGGCGGAAATCGGGAGACCCAGTACTTC.

The chain recombines TRBV28 with TRBJ2-7, with 7 bases fitting TRBD1. J lost 0 bases, V lost 6 bases, and 5 bases had no gene match. This CDR3 is built from 14 residues. Germline CDR1 is MDHEN and CDR2 is SYDVKM. This CDR3 is CASRGTASSYEQYF. CDR3 nucleotides: TGTGCCAGCAGAGGGACAGCCAGCTCCTACGAGCAGTACTTC.

The CDR3 protein is CASSLGQGQVDTQYF. Written as DNA, the CDR3 is TGCGCCAGCAGCCTGGGACAGGGCCAGGTAGATACGCAGTATTTT. The rearrangement links TRBV5-1 to TRBJ2-3, with TRBD1 matching over 9 bases. Germline lookup yields CDR1 SGHRS and CDR2 YFSETQ. CDR3 length equals 15 residues. Unmatched junction bases numbered 8, after V lost 4 bases and J lost 5 bases.

V and J are TRBV7-8 and TRBJ2-3; 13 positions match TRBD2. Trimming took 1 base from V and 0 from J; bases not matched to a gene: 4. Germline V gene lookup returns CDR1 SGHVS and CDR2 FQNEAQ. The CDR3 sequence is 18 residues long. The CDR3 sequence is CASSLGTSGGPSTDTQYF. CDR3 bases: TGTGCCAGCAGCTTAGGGACTAGCGGGGGACCTAGCACAGATACGCAGTATTTT.

The J gene is TRBJ2-7, the V gene TRBV19, with TRBD1 as a possible D gene (6 bases). There are 15 residues in the CDR3. Germline V lookup: CDR1 LNHDA, CDR2 SQIVND (reference sequence). Trimming removed 6 bases from V and 2 bases from J, with 17 bases in between. CDR3 coding DNA: TGTGCCAGTAGCAGCGCCTGGACAGCAACCTACGAGCAGTACTTC. Residues: CASSSAWTATYEQYF.

The rearrangement uses TRBV2 and TRBJ1-3; 9 nucleotides match TRBD1. With 8 bases clipped from V and 6 bases from J, the junction kept 2 bases outside the gene matches. CDR1 and CDR2 from the germline V gene are SNHLY and FYNNEI. CDR3 length equals 12 residues. The CDR3 region is CASQQGANTIYF. In nucleotides, the CDR3 is TGTGCCAGCCAACAGGGGGCAAACACCATATATTTT.

The chain uses TRBV6-6 and TRBJ1-1; tentatively, D is TRBD1 (6 bases). The CDR3 contains 10 residues. CDR1 and CDR2 from the germline V gene are MNHNY and SVGAGI (reference sequence). The germline V and J ends were trimmed by 9 bases and 7 bases, with 9 bases remaining between them. DNA of the CDR3: TGTGCCAGAACAGGGTTTGAAGCTTTCTTT. Its protein product is CARTGFEAFF.

V gene TRBV7-9 combines with J gene TRBJ2-2; 9 nucleotides align to TRBD2. The V gene end was trimmed by 8 bases and the J gene end by 5 bases; junction bases not matched to a gene: 9. The V gene's germline CDR1 is SEHNR and CDR2 FQNEAQ (reference sequence). CDR3 length equals 15 residues. CDR3 in amino acids: CASPRGGASTGELFF. CDR3 DNA sequence: TGTGCCAGCCCCCGCGGGGGGGCGAGTACCGGGGAGCTGTTTTTT.

The chain combines TRBV19 with TRBJ2-5, with unresolved D. Germline values: CDR1 LNHDA, CDR2 SQIVND (reference sequence). The CDR3 has 14 residues. V lost 3 bases, J lost 5 bases, and 13 bases lay in between. The CDR3 nucleotides read TGTGCCAGTAGTATTACCGACGCGGTGGAGACCCAGTACTTC. Translation: CASSITDAVETQYF.

The chain recombines TRBV19 with TRBJ1-2; TRBD1 matches 7 bases. The length of the CDR3 is 13 residues. J lost 2 bases, V lost 4 bases, and 1 base had no gene match. CDR1 and CDR2 from the germline V gene are LNHDA and SQIVND (reference sequence). CDR3 DNA sequence: TGTGCCAGTAGTACGGGACAGAACTATGGCTACACCTTC. Translated, it gives CASSTGQNYGYTF. The whole variable domain, remainder taken from reference TRBV19 and TRBJ1-2, is DGGITQSPKYLFRKEGQNVTLSCEQNLNHDAMYWYRQDPGQGLRLIYYSQIVNDFQKGDIAEGYSVSREKKESFPLTVTSAQKNPTAFYLCASSTGQNYGYTFGSGTRLTVV.

The rearrangement links TRBV5-1 to TRBJ2-5, with D hard to call. Germline V gene data show CDR1 as SGHRS and CDR2 as YFSETQ. Trimming cost V 4 bases and J 3 bases, with 10 bases left between them. The CDR3 spans 13 residues. The CDR3 nucleotides are TGCGCCAGCAGCAACCCGAGTGAAGAGACCCAGTACTTC. Its protein is CASSNPSEETQYF. Full variable domain (rest looked up from reference TRBV5-1 and TRBJ2-5): KAGVTQTPRYLIKTRGQQVTLSCSPISGHRSVSWYQQTPGQGLQFLFEYFSETQRNKGNFPGRFSGRQFSNSRSEMNVSTLELGDSALYLCASSNPSEETQYFGPGTRLLVL.

The chain joins TRBV19 to TRBJ2-6; D is unclear. Germline values: CDR1 LNHDA, CDR2 SQIVND (reference sequence). This CDR3 has 14 amino acids. Trimming left V 7 bases short and J 3 bases short, with 10 bases between. CDR3 in DNA: TGTGCCAGTATGAGACTTGTTGGGGCCAACGTCCTGACTTTC. Its translation is CASMRLVGANVLTF.

The rearrangement joins TRBV6-5 to TRBJ2-7; D gene ambiguous. Germline V lookup: CDR1 MNHEY, CDR2 SVGAGI. The CDR3 is 13 amino acids. Trimming shortened V by 6 bases and J by 2 bases, and 11 bases separated the two germline ends. The CDR3 sequence is CASRHDSTYEQYF. The CDR3 DNA reads TGTGCCAGCAGGCACGACTCCACCTACGAGCAGTACTTC.

Of note for this clone: A junction end diverges from the germline sequence, so it may reflect a read error. The chain employs TRBV11-3 and TRBJ1-2; weak D call: TRBD1 (6 bases). This CDR3 spans 14 amino acids. The V gene's germline CDR1 is SGHNT and CDR2 YENEEA. DNA of the CDR3: TGTGCCAGCAGCGTAGACAGGCAAGGCTATGGCTACACCTTC. Its translation is CASSVDRQGYGYTF.

V is TRBV4-1 and J is TRBJ1-4; possibly TRBD1 for D (6 bases). Germline values: CDR1 MGHRA, CDR2 YSYEKL. The germline V and J ends were trimmed by 3 bases and 8 bases, with 7 bases remaining between them. This CDR3 is built from 12 residues. CDR3: CASSHGGEKLFF. In nucleotides, the CDR3 is TGCGCCAGCAGCCATGGGGGCGAAAAACTGTTTTTT.

The chain carries TRBV5-1 and TRBJ1-1; possibly TRBD1 for D (5 bases). Trimming removed 1 base at V and 5 bases at J, with 12 bases between. The CDR3 loop spans 14 amino acids. The germline V gene encodes CDR1 SGHRS and CDR2 YFSETQ. CDR3 coding DNA: TGCGCCAGCAGCTTGTTTGTGGGGGGAACTGAAGCTTTCTTT. This encodes CASSLFVGGTEAFF. The entire variable domain, with the rest obtained from reference TRBV5-1 and TRBJ1-1, is as follows: KAGVTQTPRYLIKTRGQQVTLSCSPISGHRSVSWYQQTPGQGLQFLFEYFSETQRNKGNFPGRFSGRQFSNSRSEMNVSTLELGDSALYLCASSLFVGGTEAFFGQGTRLTVV.

The chain uses TRBV4-1 and TRBJ2-5; D not resolved. The ends were cut back, 1 base at V and 4 bases at J, with 16 bases in the middle. Germline CDR1 MGHRA, CDR2 YSYEKL. The CDR3 consists of 16 residues. CDR3 sequence: CASSQASLSPPETQYF. Here the CDR3 DNA reads TGCGCCAGCAGCCAAGCCTCCCTGTCCCCCCCAGAGACCCAGTACTTC.

The chain recombines TRBV4-1 with TRBJ1-6; D might be TRBD1 (6 bases). Looked up from germline, CDR1 is MGHRA and CDR2 is YSYEKL. CDR3 size: 17 residues. V lost 6 bases and J lost 6, with 21 bases in between. The CDR3 here is CASSPLLRQGTNSPLHF. In DNA, the CDR3 is TGCGCCAGCAGTCCCCTCCTGCGGCAGGGGACTAATTCACCCCTCCACTTT.

This sequence joins TRBV5-8 and TRBJ1-1; D uncertain. The CDR3 has 12 residues. Trimming took 4 bases from V and 8 from J, leaving 12 bases between them. Germline CDR1 and CDR2: SGHTS and YDEGEE. The CDR3 sequence: CASSPSQSEAFF. The CDR3 bases are TGTGCCAGCAGCCCCTCTCAGTCAGAAGCTTTCTTT.